What follows are 20 T cell receptor beta chains derived from one specimen sequenced in a study of T cell repertoires in cytomegalovirus infection (dated by TCRdb to between 2019 and 2020). The sequencer was an Illumina HiSeq 1500. The public reads were quality trimmed at Q25 with fastp and then assembled into clones with MiXCR by TCRdb, keeping productive beta chains. Under each unique CDR3 protein, matching rows form one entry showing the most common genes and DNA. Within this sample are some 280,000 distinct CDR3 sequences, with about 13% of them counted one time only. The ten largest clones take up roughly 9.7% of the sample. The sequencing sample was made of PBMCs. The origin of the receptors is a human donor in good health (CMV status not recorded). Some clones in this sample may be carry-over from other donors' samples.

This clonotype was counted many times. This chain joins TRBV4-3 and TRBJ2-1, with a weak D call TRBD2 (7 bases). This CDR3 is built from 16 residues. The germline V gene has CDR1 LGHNA and CDR2 YSLEER. Trimming took 4 bases from V and 3 from J, leaving 16 bases between them. The CDR3 spells CASSPRGGGDYNEQFF. CDR3 nucleotides: TGCGCCAGCAGCCCGAGGGGGGGAGGTGACTACAATGAGCAGTTCTTC.

The chain employs TRBV20-1 and TRBJ2-7, with TRBD2 matching 8 bases. Germline CDR1 is DFQATT and CDR2 is SNEGSKA (reference sequence). CDR3 length equals 15 residues. Germline trimming cut 2 bases from V and 5 bases from J; bases unmatched to any gene: 11. The CDR3 reads CSARTPGGRFHEQYF. CDR3 DNA: TGCAGTGCTAGAACCCCTGGCGGGAGGTTCCACGAGCAGTACTTC.

Only a few counts were recorded for this clonotype. The chain has TRBV20-1 and TRBJ2-1; D is undetermined. The V and J ends lost 1 base and 10 bases respectively, with 8 bases between them. The CDR3 has 11 residues. Germline V lookup: CDR1 DFQATT, CDR2 SNEGSKA (reference sequence). This CDR3 reads CSARGIEEQFF. In DNA, the CDR3 is TGCAGTGCTAGAGGGATAGAGGAGCAGTTCTTC.

This clonotype has at least ten counts. The chain carries TRBV7-2 and TRBJ2-2; TRBD2 matches 8 bases. This CDR3 has 17 residues. The germline CDR1 and CDR2 sequences are SGHTA and FQGNSA. V dropped 1 base and J dropped 0; count of bases not matched to a gene: 4. Here the CDR3 DNA reads TGTGCCAGCAGCTTAGTCCGGGGGGGGTCGAACACCGGGGAGCTGTTTTTT. Translated, it gives CASSLVRGGSNTGELFF.

The rearrangement links TRBV4-1 to TRBJ2-7; D not certain. V was shortened by 2 bases and J by 6 bases, with 14 bases between the two germline ends. The CDR3 length is 14 residues. CDR1 is MGHRA, CDR2 YSYEKL, per germline. For the CDR3, the DNA is TGCGCCAGCAGCCAAAAGGTTAGGGTAAGCGAGCAGTACTTC. Translating gives CASSQKVRVSEQYF.

The table lists this clonotype with many counts. This chain links TRBV7-3 with TRBJ2-7; possible D gene TRBD1, 5 bases. With 2 bases removed from V and 3 bases from J, the gap between germline ends came to 11 bases. Germline loops: CDR1 SGHTA, CDR2 FQGTGA. The CDR3 totals 14 residues. The CDR3 region is CASSLGGRDYEQYF. CDR3 DNA: TGTGCCAGCAGCTTAGGCGGCAGGGACTACGAGCAGTACTTC.

This clonotype was detected only a few times. The CDR3 loop is CATTRTGAYEQYF. The CDR3 DNA reads as TGTGCCACCACCCGGACAGGGGCCTACGAGCAGTACTTC. The V call is TRBV7-9, the J call TRBJ2-7; 9 bases agree with TRBD1. The J segment lost 2 bases and the V segment lost 10 bases, leaving 6 bases of the junction unmatched. The CDR3 covers 13 residues. Germline-derived CDR1 and CDR2 are SEHNR and FQNEAQ (reference sequence).

The chain is built from TRBV29-1 and TRBJ1-1; TRBD1 matches 7 bases. Germline loops: CDR1 SQVTM, CDR2 ANQGSEA. CDR3 length: 13 amino acids. Germline trimming cut 4 bases from V and 0 bases from J; bases unmatched to any gene: 2. The CDR3 region is CSVGDRLNTEAFF. In DNA form, the CDR3 reads TGCAGCGTTGGGGACAGACTGAACACTGAAGCTTTCTTT.

In its sample, this clonotype was seen many times. The V and J genes are TRBV12-3 or TRBV12-4 and TRBJ2-1; D uncertain. CDR3 length: 19 residues. The V gene lost 3 bases and the J gene lost 1 base, with 22 bases spanning the gap. The CDR3 sequence: CASSFQLEVGLWSYNEQFF. In nucleotides, the CDR3 is TGTGCCAGCAGTTTCCAGCTCGAAGTTGGATTATGGTCCTACAATGAGCAGTTCTTC.

This clonotype has at least ten counts. This rearrangement joins TRBV7-3 to TRBJ2-2; 7 bases are shared with TRBD2. Losses at the gene ends were 6 bases for V and 4 bases for J; bases not matched to a gene: 2. Germline V gene lookup returns CDR1 SGHTA and CDR2 FQGTGA. This CDR3 has 13 residues. Here the CDR3 reads CASRGGPTGELFF. As DNA, the CDR3 is TGTGCCAGCAGGGGAGGGCCCACCGGGGAGCTGTTTTTT.

This rearrangement joins TRBV12-3 or TRBV12-4 to TRBJ1-1; D is unclear. Trimming left V 7 bases short and J 3 bases short, with 9 bases between. This CDR3 has 12 amino acids. The CDR3: CASTTQYTEAFF. CDR3 in DNA: TGTGCCAGCACCACCCAATACACTGAAGCTTTCTTT.

The count of this clonotype is one. V usage is TRBV10-3 and J usage is TRBJ2-7; D unclear. Trimming shortened V by 5 bases and J by 0 bases, and 5 bases separated the two germline ends. The germline gives CDR1 ENHRY, CDR2 SYGVKD. The CDR3 runs 12 residues. CDR3 amino acids: CAISPPSYEQYF. The CDR3 DNA is TGTGCCATCAGTCCCCCCTCCTACGAGCAGTACTTC.

This clonotype was found a few times. One end of the junction varies from germline; a read error may be responsible. The CDR3 nucleotides are TGCGCCAGCAAGATAAGGGGCTTCGAGAATACGCAGTATTTT. The encoded protein is CASKIRGFENTQYF. V gene TRBV6-1 combines with J gene TRBJ2-3; D is perhaps TRBD1 (5 bases). The CDR3 spans 14 residues. Germline V gene sequence: CDR1 MNHNS, CDR2 SASEGT.

The CDR3 loop is CASSREDQPQHF. DNA of the CDR3: TGTGCCAGCAGCCGAGAGGATCAGCCCCAGCATTTT. This rearrangement joins TRBV28 to TRBJ1-5, with no clear D. The CDR3 runs to 12 residues. Germline V gives CDR1 MDHEN, CDR2 SYDVKM. Deletions cut 6 bases from V and 5 bases from J, with 8 bases between.

This chain links TRBV28 with TRBJ2-3, with 7 bases identical to TRBD2. Germline V gives CDR1 MDHEN, CDR2 SYDVKM. The CDR3 totals 13 residues. V trimming: 8 bases; J trimming: 2 bases; junction bases outside the gene matches: 4. Here the CDR3 reads CASRLATTDTQYF. CDR3 DNA sequence: TGTGCCAGCCGACTAGCCACCACAGATACGCAGTATTTT.

This clonotype was seen a few times. The genes are TRBV5-1 and TRBJ2-1, with 8 bases that match TRBD1. The CDR3 is made up of 16 amino acids. V dropped 3 bases and J dropped 6; count of bases not matched to a gene: 11. Germline assignment: CDR1 SGHRS and CDR2 YFSETQ. Here the CDR3 DNA reads TGCGCCAGCAGCTCCCAGGGGGCCTCGACTTTCAATGAGCAGTTCTTC. Translating it yields CASSSQGASTFNEQFF.

Points on this clonotype: One end of the junction is discordant with germline, which a read error may explain. This chain uses TRBV7-7 with TRBJ2-1; D not certain. CDR1 and CDR2 (germline): SSHAT, FNYEAQ (reference sequence). The CDR3 loop spans 15 amino acids. CDR3 bases: TGTGCTAGCAGCCCCGGATCGGGCCCCTACAATGAGCAGTTCTTC. Amino acids: CASSPGSGPYNEQFF.

The chain carries TRBV20-1 and TRBJ2-7; TRBD2 aligns across 13 bases. The CDR3 covers 16 residues. Germline V gives CDR1 DFQATT, CDR2 SNEGSKA (reference sequence). V gave up 1 base and J gave up 2 bases; unmatched junction bases: 5. The CDR3 region is CSARVQTSGRPYEQYF. The CDR3 coding sequence is TGCAGTGCTAGAGTCCAGACTAGCGGGAGGCCCTACGAGCAGTACTTC.

The sample holds many counts of this clonotype. The CDR3 loop reads CASSTPGQPPSSYNSPLHF. In DNA, the CDR3 is TGTGCCAGCAGCACCCCCGGACAACCACCCAGCTCCTATAATTCACCCCTCCACTTT. This sequence joins TRBV7-2 and TRBJ1-6; weak D call: TRBD1 (5 bases). Germline V gene sequence: CDR1 SGHTA, CDR2 FQGNSA. Trimming stripped 5 bases from V and 0 bases from J, with 20 bases between. The CDR3 loop spans 19 amino acids.

This clonotype was detected ten times or more. Here the CDR3 reads CASSVTGGRAEAFF. The CDR3 nucleotides are TGTGCCAGCAGCGTCACAGGGGGCAGGGCTGAAGCTTTCTTT. This chain connects TRBV7-3 to TRBJ1-1, with TRBD1 matching 9 bases. Germline CDR1 and CDR2: SGHTA and FQGTGA. This CDR3 has 14 amino acids. Trimming took 5 bases from V and 6 from J; bases not matched to a gene: 7. Complete variable domain (other parts from reference TRBV7-3 and TRBJ1-1): GAGVSQTPSNKVTEKGKYVELRCDPISGHTALYWYRQSLGQGPEFLIYFQGTGAADDSGLPNDRFFAVRPEGSVSTLKIQRTERGDSAVYLCASSVTGGRAEAFFGQGTRLTVV.